One T cell receptor beta chain is described in this entry. Original processing methods: Reference gene primer amplification yielded estimated nucleated cell counts. TCRdb's copy holds only in-frame clones and misses some; the assay was immunoSEQ multiplex PCR. V, J and clone size were drawn from that table, and D and trimming were deduced from the DNA. The table has about 220,000 clones, about four fifths seen once. The source of the sample is a study of blood T cell repertoires in COVID-19. As for the study in general: Material from acute and convalescent COVID-19 was sourced from the United States, Italy and Spain.

The V gene's germline CDR1 is SGHVS and CDR2 FQNEAQ. The CDR3 length is 15 residues. The ends lost 1 base at V and 10 bases at J; junction bases unmatched: 8. Sequenced material: PBMCs or T cells enriched from blood (not recorded which). The chain combines TRBV7-8 with TRBJ2-1; 9 nucleotides line up with TRBD2. This clonotype was sampled from a woman between 40 and 50 years old who had recovered from COVID-19. The CDR3 loop reads CASSLGETSGTEQFF. The CDR3, as DNA: TGTGCCAGCAGCTTAGGAGAGACTAGCGGTACGGAGCAGTTCTTC. Full variable domain (outside the CDR3, taken from reference TRBV7-8 and TRBJ2-1): GAGVSQSPRYKVAKRGQDVALRCDPISGHVSLFWYQQALGQGPEFLTYFQNEAQLDKSGLPSDRFFAERPEGSVSTLKIQRTQQEDSAVYLCASSLGETSGTEQFFGPGTRLTVL.